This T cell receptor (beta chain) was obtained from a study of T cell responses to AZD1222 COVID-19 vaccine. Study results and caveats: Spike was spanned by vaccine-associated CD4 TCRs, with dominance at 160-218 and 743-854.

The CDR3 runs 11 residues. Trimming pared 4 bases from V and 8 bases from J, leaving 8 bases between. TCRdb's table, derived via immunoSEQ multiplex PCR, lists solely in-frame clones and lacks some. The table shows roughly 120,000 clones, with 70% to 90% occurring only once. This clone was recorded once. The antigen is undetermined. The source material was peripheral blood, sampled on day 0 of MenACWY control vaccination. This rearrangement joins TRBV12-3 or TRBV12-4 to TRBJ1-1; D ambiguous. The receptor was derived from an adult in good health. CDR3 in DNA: TGTGCCAGCAGTTGGGATAACGAAGCTTTCTTT. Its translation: CASSWDNEAFF.